This record looks at one T cell receptor beta chain sequence and its context. This clone was counted between two and nine times. It has no known antigen specificity. It has no much larger one-base neighbor in the sample; base qualities were not kept. The library came from the immunoSEQ multiplex PCR assay. For the multiplex PCR, a mixture combining 60 forward primers for TCR Vbeta segments and 13 reverse primers for TCR Jbeta segments was used. The CDR3 region of rearranged TCR beta genes was amplified from genomic DNA with a multiplex PCR assay. The amplified TCR beta libraries were sequenced on the Illumina HiSeq System as 87-base-pair reads. In the authors' own workflow: Across the 670 or so repertoires, a later analysis counted about 81 million unique TCR beta chains, 8.5 million to 12 million of which were shared by at least two donors. Raw reads were error-corrected and collapsed into unique sequences by a nearest-neighbor algorithm in which closely related sequences were merged to remove PCR and sequencing errors. CDR3 sequences were aligned to IMGT reference sequences to assign V, D and J gene segments. For a sequence to be retained, a match of at least six nucleotides was required to both a V gene segment and a J gene segment. Rearrangements were called productive when the CDR3 lacked stop codons and stayed in frame with V and J; all others were non-productive. Following IMGT convention, CDR3 was defined as the stretch from the second conserved V-encoded cysteine to the conserved J-encoded phenylalanine. In an earlier analysis of 550 to 650 of the donors, sequences lacking an unambiguous match to a single V gene segment were excluded. In an earlier analysis of approximately 610 of the donors, V segments were called functional above 56.7% productive rearrangements and were called segregating when the between-donor standard deviation exceeded 5%. A statistical classification framework was built to diagnose cytomegalovirus status from the catalog of TCR beta chain sequences. In a later analysis, V and J genes were assigned by comparing TCR nucleotide sequences against IMGT/GENE-DB human TR gene sequences. The TCRdist pipeline was used in a later analysis to assign CDR3 sequences and most-parsimonious VDJ recombination scenarios. In a later analysis, each TCR beta chain was defined by its CDR3 amino acid sequence together with its V-gene family, and reads without a unique V-gene family were excluded. In a later analysis, approximately 640 highly shared, low-generation-probability nucleotide sequences were removed to address suspected cross-contamination and a sequencing artifact. In a later analysis, a clonal expansion index for each public chain was calculated from normalized within-repertoire ranks of inferred template counts. Generation probabilities in a later analysis came from a VDJ recombination model fitted to out-of-frame rearrangements, and those results were checked against IGoR. In a later analysis, TCR-TCR, TCR-HLA and TCR-CMV co-occurrence was scored with hypergeometric tests, and a repertoire-size bias correction was applied to TCR pairs. A later analysis estimated false discovery rates by permuting HLA or CMV assignments 20 times. A later analysis grouped co-occurring TCRs with DBSCAN, adding TCRdist sequence similarity when clustering within HLA-allele-positive subsets. For co-occurrence clustering, repertoires with fewer than 30,000 or more than 120,000 public chains were excluded, along with 5 or 6 repertoires with anomalous nucleotide sharing. As stored in TCRdb, this immuneACCESS dataset retains in-frame rearrangements with V and J assigned. A fraction of the clones does not appear; measured against another copy, unresolved V genes explain less than half of the discrepancy, and the remainder lacks a known reason. The DNA gave D and trimming, while V, J and clone size come from that table. The sample profile shows about 160,000 clones; around 85% of them were found once. The ten most abundant clones make up 1% of the sample.

The cohort comprised hundreds of healthy bone marrow donors. Cohort members were all nominally healthy when sampled, although unrecorded immune exposures were likely present. The donor was CMV seronegative and was included in the group of about 400 seronegative cohort members. Every donor gave a peripheral blood sample, and the peripheral blood mononuclear cells from that sample were used for TCR beta sequencing. The Qiagen DNeasy Blood Extraction Kit was used to extract genomic DNA from the blood cell samples. CDR1 and CDR2, per the germline V gene (reference sequence), are SEHNR and FQNEAQ. V lost 4 bases and J lost 5 bases, and the count of bases not matched to a germline gene is 15. From the cysteine through the phenylalanine, the CDR3 covers 17 amino acids. The retained sequence is limited to the CDR3, 51 bases, with the frame set at the first base. The data are from a study of cytomegalovirus exposure and HLA in healthy donors (dated by TCRdb to about 2017). Looking at the study overall: According to an earlier analysis of 450 to 650 of the donors, roughly 180 million T cells yielded over 100 million unique TCR beta sequences and around 300 Gb of sequence data. The study aimed to test whether signatures of past pathogen exposure could be identified by cataloging public T cell receptors. An early release that covered fewer than 750 HLA-typed donors contained 250 to 350 gigabases of sequencing data and approximately 85 million unique TCR sequences. A later genetic analysis took genome-wide SNP genotypes for about 55% of the 666 donors and used that subset as a discovery cohort. A later analysis re-analyzed previously published TCR beta repertoires from roughly 690 donors and added high-resolution HLA genotyping to study TCR occurrence patterns. Four or five DR-DQ haplotypes were handled as single units for association and clustering, since linkage in the cohort was strong. All discovery cohort repertoires had been generated on a single sequencing platform. In addition to the first cohort of around 670 subjects, a separate validation cohort of 120 different subjects was used. The genetic ancestry cluster associated with self-reported Caucasian donors included 70% to 85% of the roughly 390 genotyped donors. The study used immunosequencing to profile the T cell repertoires of 666 subjects and linked those repertoires to cytomegalovirus serostatus. Rather than using new phenotypic data, the later analysis identified candidate immune exposures from TCR beta sequences and from how often those sequences occurred across donors. High-throughput TCR immunosequencing, statistical association of individual TCRs with disease status, and machine learning were combined to predict cytomegalovirus infection status. HLA typing included class I and class II loci at four-digit resolution. An earlier analysis of several hundred of the donors applied high-throughput TCR beta sequencing to assess whether each TCR beta V gene segment acted as functional or pseudogenic. Alongside the repertoire data, information on donor age, sex, ethnicity and CMV serostatus was compiled. The number of typed donors differed by locus: roughly 629-640 for A, B, C, DRB1 and DQB1; about 520 for DQA1; 606 for DPA1; and roughly 470 for DPB1. Across some 400 genotyped donors of the cohort, an average of roughly 250,000 unique TCR beta nucleotide sequences per donor were sequenced, and roughly 17% of those sequences were non-productive.

The research as a whole found: A later analysis found that most CMV-associated TCR beta chains appeared HLA-restricted, with HLA associations seemingly driven largely by CMV exposure. The study listed 164 TCR beta chains as associated with cytomegalovirus. Some IMGT-functional V segments, including TRBV6-2 and TRBV6-3, could not be distinguished by the 87-base-pair reads and were therefore excluded. The cohort was sequenced for TCR beta chains only, and without alpha or paired-chain data the features that could be detected were limited. In vitro tests confirmed that three of the cytomegalovirus-associated TCR beta chains recognize cytomegalovirus antigens. The earlier analysis of 587 of the donors excluded seventeen rarely observed V segments, including chromosome 9 orphons, because counts were too low. Compared with equally common non-associated chains, HLA-associated TCR beta chains in a later analysis were more clonally expanded and had lower generation probabilities. Roughly uniform sequencing depth across donors was assumed in presence/absence analyses, although this assumption may not hold. A further reported finding was that TCR beta sequences accurately predicted the HLA-A and HLA-B alleles for most subjects in the first cohort. When HLA alleles, especially DR and DQ, strongly co-occurred, TCR associations were difficult to assign to individual alleles. A later analysis found that TCR association rates varied across HLA loci, with DRB1 alleles showing the most associated TCRs and HLA-C alleles the fewest. An association between a missense DCLRE1C variant and V-gene and J-gene trimming of TCR beta chains was found in a later genetic analysis and replicated in an independent cohort. The classifier was reported to diagnose cytomegalovirus status with high specificity and sensitivity in both the original cohort and the validation cohort. According to the authors, the approach could potentially be generalized to other disease states and immunological phenotypes. In an earlier analysis of some 500 of the donors, most TCR beta V segments were observed in productive rearrangements about 90% or about 30% of the time, broadly matching IMGT annotations. According to a later analysis, parvovirus B19, influenza, CMV and Epstein-Barr virus appeared linked to several top co-occurrence clusters. HLA typing was unavailable for some donors at each locus, so association tests used only the typed subset. A cluster of highly shared sequence variants was judged likely to represent a technical artifact of the sequencing pipeline. A later analysis associated around 16,000 TCR beta sequences with specific HLA alleles at a false discovery rate of 0.05. Correlated functional status among segregating V segments might reflect linkage disequilibrium, but an unknown experimental factor could not be ruled out. Compared with the roughly 710-donor mean, donors in an Asian-associated ancestry cluster had fewer N-insertions in productive TCRs, according to a later genetic analysis. CMV serostatus was the only immune exposure information available for the cohort. Most TCR sequences were seen in very few donors, while some public TCRs were found in many individuals.

This clonotype was obtained from a boy aged 2-9 years in good health and CMV-seronegative. The chain couples TRBV7-9 to TRBJ2-3; 7 nucleotides in the junction match TRBD2. The sequenced sample was PBMCs. The CDR3 in this case is CASSSPLIGAGLDTQYF. The sequenced DNA is TGTGCCAGCAGCTCCCCCCTAATTGGAGCGGGACTAGATACGCAGTATTTT.